What follows describes a single T cell receptor (beta chain). These data come from a study of preoperative IRX-2 immunotherapy in early breast cancer. Assay: immunoSEQ multiplex PCR; the TCRdb copy retains only in-frame clones and omits some. This sample has around 43,000 clones, with 70% to 80% found just once. The treatment: preoperative locoregional IRX-2 cytokine immunotherapy. Samples came from a phase Ib trial of preoperative locoregional IRX-2 cytokine immunotherapy. Trimming shortened V by 5 bases and J by 0 bases, and 8 bases separated the two germline ends. This CDR3 comprises 13 residues. Germline CDR1 and CDR2: WSHSY and SAAADI.

The chain links TRBV10-2 to TRBJ2-7, with no clear D. The clonotype comes from a human donor with breast cancer. The sample in question was tumor tissue, obtained after IRX-2 immunotherapy. CDR3 loop: CASSNIDSYEQYF. CDR3 coding DNA: TGCGCCAGCAGTAACATAGACTCCTACGAGCAGTACTTC.